A selection of T cell receptor beta chains follows, all from one sample in a study of T cell changes during pregnancy in multiple sclerosis. The method was immunoSEQ multiplex PCR; TCRdb's version includes in-frame clones alone and lacks a portion of them. The sample has about 57,000 clones, around 92% seen once. The material sequenced was CD4+ T cells from peripheral blood mononuclear cells, taken in the second trimester of pregnancy. The origin of the receptors is a female donor with multiple sclerosis, enrolled in a pregnancy study. CDR3s include the opening cysteine and the closing phenylalanine or tryptophan. Fields, in order: V gene, J gene, D gene, clone size, CDR3 DNA, CDR3 protein. D genes are given only for firm matches. Part of the rows lack a size; the others show once, few, many or a class for expanded clones.

v_call: TRBV5-1; j_call: TRBJ2-1; d_call: TRBD2; clone_size: -; cdr3_nt: TGCGCCAGCAGCCCGGGACTAGCGGGAGGGCCTGAAAATGAGCAGTTCTTC; cdr3_aa: CASSPGLAGGPENEQFF
v_call: TRBV7-9; j_call: TRBJ2-7; d_call: -; clone_size: -; cdr3_nt: TGTGCCAGCAGCTTAGCGGAGTACTCCTACGAGCAGTACTTC; cdr3_aa: CASSLAEYSYEQYF
v_call: TRBV6-5; j_call: TRBJ2-5; d_call: TRBD1; clone_size: -; cdr3_nt: TGTGCCAGCAGTTACTCAGGGGGCGGAGAGACCCAGTACTTC; cdr3_aa: CASSYSGGGETQYF
v_call: TRBV28; j_call: TRBJ2-7; d_call: TRBD1; clone_size: -; cdr3_nt: TGTGCCACCAAAACTGGACAGGGTACCTACGAGCAGTACTTC; cdr3_aa: CATKTGQGTYEQYF
v_call: TRBV9; j_call: TRBJ2-1; d_call: TRBD2; clone_size: -; cdr3_nt: TGTGCCAGCAGCGTATCTCCTAGCGGATTCTACAATGAGCAGTTCTTC; cdr3_aa: CASSVSPSGFYNEQFF
v_call: TRBV10-3; j_call: TRBJ1-2; d_call: TRBD1; clone_size: -; cdr3_nt: TGTGCCATCAGTGAGATGGAGGGGGCTGGTTATGGCTACACCTTC; cdr3_aa: CAISEMEGAGYGYTF
v_call: TRBV6-5; j_call: TRBJ1-1; d_call: TRBD1; clone_size: -; cdr3_nt: TGTGCCAGCAGTTACCGGGACAGCCGATCGAACACTGAAGCTTTCTTT; cdr3_aa: CASSYRDSRSNTEAFF
v_call: TRBV5-1; j_call: TRBJ2-1; d_call: -; clone_size: -; cdr3_nt: TGCGCCAGCAGCACCCTAGGCGGGACTTACAATGAGCAGTTCTTC; cdr3_aa: CASSTLGGTYNEQFF
v_call: TRBV5-4; j_call: TRBJ2-5; d_call: TRBD2; clone_size: -; cdr3_nt: TGTGCCAGCAGCTGGGGACTAGCGGAGGGGGAGACCCAGTACTTC; cdr3_aa: CASSWGLAEGETQYF
v_call: TRBV2; j_call: TRBJ1-1; d_call: TRBD1; clone_size: -; cdr3_nt: TGTGCCAGCAGTGTAGGGGGACAGGGGTTATACACTGAAGCTTTCTTT; cdr3_aa: CASSVGGQGLYTEAFF
v_call: TRBV5-5; j_call: TRBJ1-3; d_call: -; clone_size: -; cdr3_nt: TGTGCCAGCAGCTTCATGTCCTCTGGAAACACCATATATTTT; cdr3_aa: CASSFMSSGNTIYF
v_call: TRBV2; j_call: TRBJ1-2; d_call: -; clone_size: once; cdr3_nt: TGTGCCAGCAGTGAAGAGGAGGACTATGGCTACACCTTC; cdr3_aa: CASSEEEDYGYTF